This T cell receptor beta chain came from a study of PD-1 blockade in classical Hodgkin lymphoma. Study results and caveats: A significant rise in TCR diversity was seen by C4D1 for CD4+ cells but not for CD8+ cells. Compared with healthy donors, newly diagnosed patients reportedly showed lower baseline TCR diversity.

The repertoire was sequenced with immunoSEQ multiplex PCR; TCRdb's copy has only in-frame clones and lacks some. The repertoire has around 99,000 clones, 81% of them found once; the top ten carry around 15%. The CDR3 runs to 16 residues. Germline assignment: CDR1 LNHDA and CDR2 SQIVND (reference sequence). The junction had 5 bases not matched to a gene; V was cut back by 3 bases and J by 8 bases. With no exception, relapse followed autologous stem cell transplantation in all patients, and brentuximab vedotin exposure varied. This clone was seen only a few times. The antigen is undetermined. Sequencing was performed on peripheral blood mononuclear cells (PBMCs), taken before the second cycle of nivolumab. V is TRBV19 and J is TRBJ2-2; 14 bases align to TRBD2. The source of this sequence is a human donor with classical Hodgkin lymphoma. The CDR3: CASSITRTSGRGELFF. DNA for the CDR3: TGTGCCAGTAGTATCACCAGGACTAGCGGGAGGGGGGAGCTGTTTTTT.